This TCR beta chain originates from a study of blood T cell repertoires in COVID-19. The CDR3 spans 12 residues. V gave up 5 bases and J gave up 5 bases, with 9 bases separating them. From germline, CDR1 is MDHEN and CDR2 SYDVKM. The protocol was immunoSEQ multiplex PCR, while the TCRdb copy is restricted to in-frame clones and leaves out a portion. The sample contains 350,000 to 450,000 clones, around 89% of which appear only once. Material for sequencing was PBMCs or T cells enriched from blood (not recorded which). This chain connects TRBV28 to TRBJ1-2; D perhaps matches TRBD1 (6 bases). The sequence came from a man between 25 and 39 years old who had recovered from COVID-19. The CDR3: CASSQDSYGYTF. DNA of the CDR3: TGTGCCAGCAGTCAGGACAGTTATGGCTACACCTTC.